Shown below are 20 T cell receptor beta chains from a single sample sequenced in a study of shared clonotypes between healthy human individuals. The method was immunoSEQ multiplex PCR; TCRdb's version includes in-frame clones alone and lacks a portion of them. The data show a few million clones, with more than 80% seen just once and 0.39% held by the top ten. Sequencing was performed on naive CD4+ T cells from PBMCs. This sample's subset: CD45RA+ positively selected. Receptors originate from a man younger than 35 in good health. Some clones in this sample may be carry-over from other donors' samples.

This chain links TRBV5-4 with TRBJ2-2; 8 bases align to TRBD2. The CDR3 covers 16 residues. The junction had 8 bases not matched to a gene; V was cut back by 3 bases and J by 4 bases. CDR1 is SGHNT and CDR2 is YYREEE in the germline V gene (reference sequence). CDR3 DNA sequence: TGTGCCAGCAGCTCCTGGAGCGGGAGAGGCACCGGGGAGCTGTTTTTT. Translated, it gives CASSSWSGRGTGELFF.

The chain has TRBV27 and TRBJ1-1; D gene ambiguous. CDR1 is MNHEY and CDR2 is SMNVEV in the germline V gene (reference sequence). Trimming took off 5 bases at V and 1 base at J, with 8 bases between the two ends. This CDR3 is 13 amino acids long. The CDR3 spells CASSGARNTEAFF. The DNA for the CDR3 is TGTGCCAGCAGTGGTGCCAGGAACACTGAAGCTTTCTTT.

The chain combines TRBV25-1 with TRBJ1-4, with D tentatively TRBD1 (5 bases). Germline V lookup: CDR1 MGHDK, CDR2 SYGVNS. V shed 3 bases and J shed 0 bases, with 11 bases lying between them. The CDR3 runs 16 residues. CDR3: CASSEAGFATNEKLFF. CDR3 in DNA: TGTGCCAGCAGTGAGGCAGGGTTTGCAACTAATGAAAAACTGTTTTTT. The whole variable domain, remainder taken from reference TRBV25-1 and TRBJ1-4, is EADIYQTPRYLVIGTGKKITLECSQTMGHDKMYWYQQDPGMELHLIHYSYGVNSTEKGDLSSESTVSRIRTEHFPLTLESARPSHTSQYLCASSEAGFATNEKLFFGSGTQLSVL.

The chain links TRBV11-2 to TRBJ1-1; D may be TRBD1 (5 bases). CDR3 length: 14 amino acids. V lost 3 bases and J 3 bases, leaving 11 bases between the germline ends. The germline V gene has CDR1 SGHAT and CDR2 FQNNGV. DNA for the CDR3: TGTGCCAGCAGCTTGGGGGTAGTGGACACTGAAGCTTTCTTT. It codes for CASSLGVVDTEAFF.

The chain couples TRBV6-6 to TRBJ1-2; tentatively, D is TRBD1 (6 bases). Germline V gives CDR1 MNHNY, CDR2 SVGAGI (reference sequence). The V gene lost 6 bases and the J gene lost 1 base, with 12 bases spanning the gap. This CDR3 contains 14 residues. Written as DNA, the CDR3 is TGTGCCAGCAGCCCGGACAGTCTTAACTATGGCTACACCTTC. Protein sequence: CASSPDSLNYGYTF.

The chain uses TRBV7-7 and TRBJ2-2; D possibly corresponds to TRBD2 (5 bases). The CDR3 is 16 residues long. V was trimmed by 3 bases and J by 6 bases, leaving 17 bases between them. Looked up from germline, CDR1 is SSHAT and CDR2 is FNYEAQ (reference sequence). For the CDR3, the DNA is TGTGCCAGCAGCTTTGCGGCCGGGAAGGGTCCCGGGGAGCTGTTTTTT. Its translation: CASSFAAGKGPGELFF.

The genes are TRBV2 and TRBJ1-5, with a weak D call TRBD1 (6 bases). Deletions cut 8 bases from V and 5 bases from J, with 22 bases between. CDR1 is SNHLY, CDR2 FYNNEI, per germline. The CDR3 totals 16 residues. CDR3 nucleotides: TGTGCCAGCGGTCGGGGGCCGCTCGTGGGGGATCAGCCCCAGCATTTT. The encoded protein is CASGRGPLVGDQPQHF.

The J gene is TRBJ2-3, the V gene TRBV5-4; D assignment may be TRBD1 or TRBD2 (5 bases each). Between the trimmed V and J ends, which lost 3 bases and 4 bases, there was a span of 15 bases. Germline-derived CDR1 and CDR2 are SGHNT and YYREEE (reference sequence). This CDR3 is built from 15 residues. This CDR3 reads CASSSGPRAPDTQYF. The CDR3 coding sequence is TGTGCCAGCAGCTCGGGACCAAGGGCCCCAGATACGCAGTATTTT.

The chain carries TRBV21-1 and TRBJ2-3; the tabulated D call, TRBD1, remains unverified against the DNA. TRBV21-1 is flagged as a pseudogene. This CDR3 spans 14 amino acids. Here the CDR3 reads CASSKEGATDTQYF. For the CDR3, the DNA is TGTGCCAGCAGCAAAGAAGGGGCTACAGATACGCAGTATTTT.

This clone appeared a single time. The genes are TRBV5-1 and TRBJ2-3; no clear D. Germline V gives CDR1 SGHRS, CDR2 YFSETQ. The CDR3 runs to 14 residues. The V end was cut by 3 bases, the J end by 2 bases, with 10 bases between. CDR3 in amino acids: CASSSAVDTDTQYF. The CDR3 nucleotides read TGCGCCAGCAGCTCCGCAGTGGACACAGATACGCAGTATTTT.

The chain employs TRBV7-8 and TRBJ2-1; 9 nucleotides agree with TRBD2. The CDR3 is made up of 15 amino acids. Trimming cost V 2 bases and J 9 bases; bases outside gene matches: 8. Germline lookup yields CDR1 SGHVS and CDR2 FQNEAQ. The CDR3 nucleotides are TGTGCCAGCAGCTTAACTAGCGGGTCGGGGGCTGAGCAGTTCTTC. This gives the protein CASSLTSGSGAEQFF.

The chain carries TRBV5-1 and TRBJ2-7; 8 bases agree with TRBD2. This CDR3 spans 15 amino acids. The germline V gene has CDR1 SGHRS and CDR2 YFSETQ. V dropped 4 bases and J dropped 3; count of bases not matched to a gene: 9. The CDR3 DNA reads TGCGCCAGCAGCACCCTGCCCAGCGGGAGCTACGAGCAGTACTTC. Translating gives CASSTLPSGSYEQYF.

This clone was detected only once. J is TRBJ2-6 and V is TRBV4-2; weak D call: TRBD1 (6 bases). The CDR3 contains 16 residues. CDR1 and CDR2 from the germline V gene are LGHNA and YNFKEQ. Trimming left V 3 bases short and J 6 bases short, with 15 bases between. In DNA form, the CDR3 reads TGTGCCAGCAGCCACGGGACATCCTTACAGGCCAACGTCCTGACTTTC. Encoded protein: CASSHGTSLQANVLTF.

This chain joins TRBV14 and TRBJ2-1; D call uncertain. Trimming left V 1 base short and J 8 bases short, with 9 bases between. The CDR3 is made up of 13 amino acids. In germline, CDR1 is SGHDN, CDR2 FVKESK. CDR3 sequence: CASSQVIGYEQFF. CDR3 nucleotides: TGTGCCAGCAGCCAAGTCATCGGGTATGAGCAGTTCTTC.

This chain links TRBV5-4 with TRBJ1-3; D perhaps matches TRBD1 (6 bases). Looked up from germline, CDR1 is SGHNT and CDR2 is YYREEE (reference sequence). Deletions cut 3 bases from V and 5 bases from J, with 12 bases between. The CDR3 spans 14 residues. The CDR3: CASSSPGARNTIYF. CDR3 DNA: TGTGCCAGCAGCTCACCAGGGGCCAGAAACACCATATATTTT.

The chain uses TRBV7-6 and TRBJ2-7, with TRBD2 as a possible D gene (7 bases). Trimming shortened V by 5 bases and J by 6 bases, and 20 bases separated the two germline ends. This CDR3 is built from 15 residues. Per germline, CDR1 SGHVS and CDR2 FNYEAQ. This chain's CDR3 is CASSPGAGAGGEQYF. Here the CDR3 DNA reads TGTGCCAGCAGCCCGGGGGCGGGAGCGGGTGGCGAGCAGTACTTC. The full variable domain, with the rest looked up from reference TRBV7-6 and TRBJ2-7, is GAGVSQSPRYKVTKRGQDVALRCDPISGHVSLYWYRQALGQGPEFLTYFNYEAQQDKSGLPNDRFSAERPEGSISTLTIQRTEQRDSAMYRCASSPGAGAGGEQYFGPGTRLTVT.

V is TRBV7-3 and J is TRBJ2-7; 9 nucleotides align to TRBD2. Germline V gene lookup returns CDR1 SGHTA and CDR2 FQGTGA. Trimming cost V 0 bases and J 2 bases; bases outside gene matches: 5. The CDR3 covers 16 residues. This chain's CDR3 is CASSLTSGRPTYEQYF. The CDR3 DNA sequence: TGTGCCAGCAGCTTAACGAGCGGGAGGCCAACCTACGAGCAGTACTTC.

The rearrangement links TRBV2 to TRBJ2-3; maybe TRBD1 (5 bases). CDR3 length equals 15 residues. Germline CDR1 is SNHLY and CDR2 is FYNNEI. The germline V and J ends were trimmed by 4 bases and 5 bases, with 16 bases remaining between them. The CDR3 DNA reads as TGTGCCAGCAGTGGTTCGACCCAGGGTCGAGATACGCAGTATTTT. Translating it yields CASSGSTQGRDTQYF.

The chain has TRBV18 and TRBJ2-1; 7 bases align to TRBD2. The CDR3 runs to 17 residues. V lost 2 bases, J lost 5 bases, and 12 bases stayed unmatched. Germline loops: CDR1 KGHSH, CDR2 LQKENI. As DNA, the CDR3 is TGTGCCAGCTCACCATCTGGTAGGACTAGTACACACAATGAGCAGTTCTTC. It specifies CASSPSGRTSTHNEQFF.

The chain combines TRBV28 with TRBJ1-1; D not certain. V was cut by 6 bases and J by 1 base, with 9 bases left in between. From germline, CDR1 is MDHEN and CDR2 SYDVKM. The CDR3 is 13 residues long. The CDR3, as DNA: TGTGCCAGCAGGGCGGTTGGGAACACTGAAGCTTTCTTT. Its protein product is CASRAVGNTEAFF.